Presented here are 9 T cell receptor beta chains from one specimen sequenced in a study of blood T cell repertoires in COVID-19. Using immunoSEQ multiplex PCR, the repertoire was profiled, and TCRdb retains in-frame clones only, with some absent. The sample shows 450,000 or so clones, about 92% of them seen only once. The specimen was PBMCs or T cells enriched from blood (not recorded which). These receptors came from a man aged 18 to 29 who had recovered from COVID-19.

This chain joins TRBV28 and TRBJ1-1, with D unclear. This CDR3 has 14 amino acids. Germline-derived CDR1 and CDR2 are MDHEN and SYDVKM. With 5 bases removed from V and 0 bases from J, the gap between germline ends came to 10 bases. The CDR3: CASSTLYLNTEAFF. In DNA form, the CDR3 reads TGTGCCAGCAGTACTCTGTACCTGAACACTGAAGCTTTCTTT.

The gene calls are TRBV7-9 and TRBJ1-6, with D maybe TRBD1 (5 bases). The CDR3 is made up of 14 amino acids. Deletions cut 1 base from V and 10 bases from J, with 11 bases between. Germline V gene sequence: CDR1 SEHNR, CDR2 FQNEAQ (reference sequence). The CDR3, as DNA: TGTGCCAGCAGCTTAGGACAGACTTTCTCACCCCTCCACTTT. Its translation: CASSLGQTFSPLHF.

The genes are TRBV2 and TRBJ2-7, with D perhaps matching TRBD1 (6 bases). Trimming removed 6 bases from V and 2 bases from J, with 14 bases in between. CDR3 size: 14 residues. CDR1 and CDR2 from the germline V gene are SNHLY and FYNNEI. The CDR3 reads CASRVGTSTYEQYF. The CDR3 DNA reads as TGTGCCAGCAGGGTCGGGACATCTACCTACGAGCAGTACTTC.

This clone appeared a few times. The chain carries TRBV11-3 and TRBJ2-3, with TRBD1 identical over 11 bases. The V and J ends lost 5 bases and 4 bases, in that order; junction bases with no gene match: 8. Germline loops: CDR1 SGHNT, CDR2 YENEEA. This CDR3 spans 16 amino acids. The CDR3 spells CASSLWPGQGADTQYF. CDR3 sequence (DNA): TGTGCCAGCAGCCTCTGGCCGGGACAGGGGGCAGATACGCAGTATTTT.

The chain links TRBV6-5 to TRBJ1-6; a possible D gene is TRBD1 (5 bases). The CDR3 totals 14 residues. The V gene lost 4 bases and the J gene lost 7 bases, with 11 bases spanning the gap. The germline V gene encodes CDR1 MNHEY and CDR2 SVGAGI. CDR3: CASSWGKDNSPLHF. CDR3 bases: TGTGCCAGCAGTTGGGGCAAAGACAATTCACCCCTCCACTTT.

The V gene is TRBV11-2, the J gene TRBJ2-1, with no clear D. The CDR3 is made up of 13 amino acids. V lost 10 bases and J lost 8, with 18 bases in between. Germline V gene data show CDR1 as SGHAT and CDR2 as FQNNGV. This chain's CDR3 is CATRKTGIHEQFF. CDR3 DNA sequence: TGTGCCACCCGCAAAACCGGTATCCATGAGCAGTTCTTC.

With respect to this clone: The junction departs from the called germline gene at one end, perhaps through a read error. The chain recombines TRBV6-1 with TRBJ1-4; the match to TRBD1 covers 8 bases. The CDR3 runs 19 residues. Germline V lookup: CDR1 MNHNS, CDR2 SASEGT. CDR3 sequence (DNA): TGTGCCAGCAGCGAAGTCGTAGGACAGGGTGCCGGCACGTCTGGAAAACTGTTTTTT. Translation: CASSEVVGQGAGTSGKLFF.

J is TRBJ1-1 and V is TRBV5-1; tentative D call: TRBD1 (6 bases). Germline CDR1 is SGHRS and CDR2 is YFSETQ. The CDR3 is 13 residues long. V lost 4 bases to trimming and J lost 5 bases, with 12 bases between them. Here the CDR3 DNA reads TGCGCCAGCAGCGCCACAGGGAAAACTGAAGCTTTCTTT. It encodes CASSATGKTEAFF.

The chain has TRBV9 and TRBJ2-1; 7 bases align to TRBD2. The CDR3 totals 15 residues. V gave up 5 bases and J gave up 0 bases; unmatched junction bases: 5. The germline gives CDR1 SGDLS, CDR2 YYNGEE. DNA for the CDR3: TGTGCCAGCAGTTGGGGCGGGAGCTCCTACAATGAGCAGTTCTTC. Translated, it gives CASSWGGSSYNEQFF.